This T cell receptor beta chain emerged from a study of blood T cell repertoires in COVID-19. With 4 bases removed from V and 3 bases from J, the gap between germline ends came to 6 bases. Germline CDR1 is SQVTM and CDR2 is ANQGSEA. This CDR3 region has 12 residues. The repertoire was sequenced with immunoSEQ multiplex PCR; TCRdb's copy has only in-frame clones and lacks some. In the table there are around 140,000 clones, 88% of which are singletons. The chain is built from TRBV29-1 and TRBJ2-2; D possibly corresponds to TRBD1 (5 bases). Sequenced input: peripheral blood. The receptor comes from a woman aged 45-65 years with acute or convalescent COVID-19. CDR3 sequence reads: CSVARDTGELFF. The CDR3 DNA is TGCAGCGTTGCCAGGGACACCGGGGAGCTGTTTTTT.